This T cell receptor (beta chain) was observed in a study of blood T cell repertoires in COVID-19. The protocol was immunoSEQ multiplex PCR, while the TCRdb copy is restricted to in-frame clones and leaves out a portion. Of 55,000 to 80,000 clones listed, less than 85% are singletons. CDR1 is SGHVS and CDR2 is FQNEAQ in the germline V gene. Trimming left V 5 bases short and J 7 bases short, with 14 bases between. The CDR3 extends over 14 amino acids. The sequence was obtained from an elderly man with active COVID-19. The specimen sequenced was peripheral blood. The chain carries TRBV7-8 and TRBJ1-4; D gene ambiguous. CDR3 sequence (DNA): TGTGCCAGCAGCCATAACCTCTTCGGTGAAAAACTGTTTTTT. Its translation: CASSHNLFGEKLFF.